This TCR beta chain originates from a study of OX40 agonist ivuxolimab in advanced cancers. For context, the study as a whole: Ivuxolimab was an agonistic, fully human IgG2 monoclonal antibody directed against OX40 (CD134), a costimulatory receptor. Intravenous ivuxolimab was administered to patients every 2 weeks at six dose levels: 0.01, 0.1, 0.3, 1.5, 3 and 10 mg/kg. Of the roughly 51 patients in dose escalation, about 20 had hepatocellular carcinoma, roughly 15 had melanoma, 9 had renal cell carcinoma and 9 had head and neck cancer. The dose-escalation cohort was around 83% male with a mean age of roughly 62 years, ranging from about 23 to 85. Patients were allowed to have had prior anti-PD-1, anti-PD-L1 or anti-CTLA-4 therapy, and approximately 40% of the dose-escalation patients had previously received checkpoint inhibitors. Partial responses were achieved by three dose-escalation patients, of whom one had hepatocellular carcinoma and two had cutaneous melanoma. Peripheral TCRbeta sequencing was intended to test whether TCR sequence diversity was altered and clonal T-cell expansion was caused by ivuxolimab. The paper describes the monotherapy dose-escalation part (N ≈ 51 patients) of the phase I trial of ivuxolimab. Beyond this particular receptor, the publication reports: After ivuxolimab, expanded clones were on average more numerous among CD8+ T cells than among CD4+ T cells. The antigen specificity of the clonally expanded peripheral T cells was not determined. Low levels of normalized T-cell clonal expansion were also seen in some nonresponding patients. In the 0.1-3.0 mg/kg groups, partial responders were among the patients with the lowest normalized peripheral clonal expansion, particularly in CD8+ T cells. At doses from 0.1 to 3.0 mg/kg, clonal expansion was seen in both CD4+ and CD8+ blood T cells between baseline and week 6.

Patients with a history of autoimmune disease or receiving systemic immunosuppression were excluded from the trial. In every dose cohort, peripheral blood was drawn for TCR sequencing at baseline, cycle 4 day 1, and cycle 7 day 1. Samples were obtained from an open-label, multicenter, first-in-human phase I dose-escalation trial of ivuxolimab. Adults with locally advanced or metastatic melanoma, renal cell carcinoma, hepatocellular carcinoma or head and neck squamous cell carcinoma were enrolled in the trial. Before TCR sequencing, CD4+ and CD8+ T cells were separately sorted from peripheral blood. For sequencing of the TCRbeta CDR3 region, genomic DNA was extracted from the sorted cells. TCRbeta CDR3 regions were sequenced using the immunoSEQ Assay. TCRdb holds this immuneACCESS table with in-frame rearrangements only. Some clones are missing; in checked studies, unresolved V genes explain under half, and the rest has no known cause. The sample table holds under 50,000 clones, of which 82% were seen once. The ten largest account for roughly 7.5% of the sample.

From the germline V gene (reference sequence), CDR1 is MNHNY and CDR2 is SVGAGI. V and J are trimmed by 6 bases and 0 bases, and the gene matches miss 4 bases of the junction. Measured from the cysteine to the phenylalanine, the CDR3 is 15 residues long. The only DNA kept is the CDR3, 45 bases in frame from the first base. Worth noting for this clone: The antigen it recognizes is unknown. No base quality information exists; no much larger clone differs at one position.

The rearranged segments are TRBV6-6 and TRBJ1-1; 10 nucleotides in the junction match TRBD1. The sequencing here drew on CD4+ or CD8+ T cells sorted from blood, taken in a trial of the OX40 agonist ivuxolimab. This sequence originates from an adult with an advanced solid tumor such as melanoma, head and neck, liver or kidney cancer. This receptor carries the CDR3 CASSRDRGLNTEAFF. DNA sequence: TGTGCCAGCAGCCGGGACAGGGGCTTGAACACTGAAGCTTTCTTT.